Shown below are 13 T cell receptor beta chains from a single sample sequenced in a study of cytomegalovirus exposure and HLA in healthy donors. Profiled with immunoSEQ multiplex PCR; TCRdb holds only in-frame clones, not every one. Among 100,000 to 150,000 clones, roughly 93% were seen once, and the ten largest hold over 1%. Material: PBMCs. These receptors all come from a woman under 30 in good health and CMV-seronegative.

This chain uses TRBV2 with TRBJ2-1; TRBD2 is a possible D gene (6 bases). V lost 4 bases to trimming and J lost 6 bases, with 13 bases between them. This CDR3 comprises 14 residues. Germline V gene sequence: CDR1 SNHLY, CDR2 FYNNEI. CDR3 nucleotide sequence: TGTGCCAGCAGTGGCCTAGCGAGGGTCAATGAGCAGTTCTTC. Residues: CASSGLARVNEQFF.

The chain uses TRBV18 and TRBJ1-2; D not certain. From germline, CDR1 is KGHSH and CDR2 LQKENI. V gave up 4 bases and J gave up 4 bases, with 10 bases separating them. There are 13 residues in the CDR3. The CDR3 spells CASSLDMSYGYTF. The CDR3 DNA reads as TGTGCCAGCTCACTAGACATGTCCTATGGCTACACCTTC.

The J gene is TRBJ2-6, the V gene TRBV14; D remains ambiguous. Germline loops: CDR1 SGHDN, CDR2 FVKESK. The CDR3 is 17 amino acids. Between the trimmed V and J ends, which lost 3 bases and 4 bases, there was a span of 16 bases. In nucleotides, the CDR3 is TGTGCCAGCAGCCAGGGCCTGACACCTTCCGGGGCCAACGTCCTGACTTTC. It codes for CASSQGLTPSGANVLTF.

The chain recombines TRBV30 with TRBJ1-2; D gene unclear. Trimming left V 0 bases short and J 0 bases short, with 14 bases between. The CDR3 loop spans 16 amino acids. The germline V gene encodes CDR1 GTSNPN and CDR2 SVGIG (reference sequence). CDR3 sequence: CAWSVRLSRANYGYTF. The DNA of the CDR3 is TGTGCCTGGAGTGTACGTCTGTCCCGAGCTAACTATGGCTACACCTTC.

The V call is TRBV19, the J call TRBJ1-2; D is possibly TRBD1 (6 bases). Germline loops: CDR1 LNHDA, CDR2 SQIVND (reference sequence). CDR3 length: 15 residues. Trimming took 10 bases from V and 4 from J, leaving 22 bases between them. The CDR3 DNA follows: TGTGCCACCAAGGCCCCAGGACAGTACAGCTATGGCTACACCTTC. It yields the protein CATKAPGQYSYGYTF.

The chain couples TRBV5-1 to TRBJ2-7, with TRBD1 identical over 11 bases. Germline-derived CDR1 and CDR2 are SGHRS and YFSETQ. The CDR3 has 15 amino acids. J lost 4 bases, V lost 0 bases, and 3 bases had no gene match. The CDR3 spells CASSLAGQGAYEQYF. CDR3 DNA: TGCGCCAGCAGCTTGGCCGGACAGGGGGCTTACGAGCAGTACTTC.

Notes on this clone: The sample has other DNA sequences that encode this CDR3 too. The chain links TRBV7-9 to TRBJ1-1, with 7 bases matching TRBD1. From germline, CDR1 is SEHNR and CDR2 FQNEAQ (reference sequence). The CDR3 is 14 amino acids. The trim removed 1 base at V and 1 base at J, leaving 0 bases unmatched. CDR3 DNA sequence: TGTGCCAGCAGCTTAGGACAGGGGAACACTGAAGCTTTCTTT. As protein: CASSLGQGNTEAFF.

The J gene is TRBJ1-1, the V gene TRBV7-6; 10 bases fit TRBD1. The CDR3 covers 15 residues. Germline values: CDR1 SGHVS, CDR2 FNYEAQ. Trimming at V came to 5 bases and at J to 5 bases, leaving 8 bases not matched to a gene. The CDR3 spells CASSPTDRGRTEAFF. In DNA, the CDR3 is TGTGCCAGCAGCCCCACGGACAGGGGGAGGACTGAAGCTTTCTTT. Filled out from reference TRBV7-6 and TRBJ1-1, the complete variable domain reads GAGVSQSPRYKVTKRGQDVALRCDPISGHVSLYWYRQALGQGPEFLTYFNYEAQQDKSGLPNDRFSAERPEGSISTLTIQRTEQRDSAMYRCASSPTDRGRTEAFFGQGTRLTVV.

In this sample, this clone turned up once. V gene TRBV6-6 combines with J gene TRBJ2-2; the D is unclear. From germline, CDR1 is MNHNY and CDR2 SVGAGI (reference sequence). V dropped 5 bases and J dropped 0 bases, with 4 bases sitting between them. The CDR3 totals 13 residues. The CDR3 spells CASSPANTGELFF. CDR3 DNA sequence: TGTGCCAGCAGTCCCGCGAACACCGGGGAGCTGTTTTTT.

V and J are TRBV7-8 and TRBJ2-5; D is undetermined. Looked up from germline, CDR1 is SGHVS and CDR2 is FQNEAQ. V lost 1 base to trimming and J lost 5 bases, with 8 bases between them. The CDR3 length is 13 residues. CDR3 protein: CASSLGPLETQYF. DNA for the CDR3: TGTGCCAGCAGCTTAGGGCCTCTTGAGACCCAGTACTTC.

This chain joins TRBV6-4 and TRBJ2-3; 9 bases line up with TRBD1. With V trimmed by 4 bases and J by 6 bases, 8 bases remained unmatched. Germline V gene sequence: CDR1 MRHNA, CDR2 SNTAGT. The CDR3 spans 15 residues. The CDR3: CASSADRGTWDTQYF. CDR3 bases: TGTGCCAGCAGTGCCGACAGGGGGACCTGGGATACGCAGTATTTT.

This chain joins TRBV7-6 and TRBJ1-3; 9 bases match TRBD1. J gave up 2 bases and V 5 bases, and 7 bases lay outside the gene matches. The CDR3 is made up of 16 amino acids. Germline V gene lookup returns CDR1 SGHVS and CDR2 FNYEAQ. The CDR3 DNA reads TGTGCCAGCAGCCCAGGACAGGGGATGACTGGAAACACCATATATTTT. Translating gives CASSPGQGMTGNTIYF.

The chain has TRBV9 and TRBJ2-1; 8 positions agree with TRBD2. This CDR3 is built from 16 residues. V lost 1 base and J lost 5; bases outside the gene matches: 8. The germline V gene has CDR1 SGDLS and CDR2 YYNGEE. This CDR3 reads CASSVLSGRNDNEQFF. The DNA of the CDR3 is TGTGCCAGCAGCGTATTGAGCGGGAGAAATGACAATGAGCAGTTCTTC.